This TCR beta chain was recorded in a study of blood T cell repertoires in COVID-19. This clone was recorded only once. In the authors' workflow: Estimation of nucleated cell counts relied on the amplification of reference gene primers. TCRdb's table, derived via immunoSEQ multiplex PCR, lists solely in-frame clones and lacks some. Clonal size and the V and J genes are those of that table, whereas D and trimming came from the DNA. This sample has 150,000 to 200,000 clones; 85% to 90% occur once, and the top ten carry approximately 4%. The CDR3 is made up of 16 amino acids. Per germline, CDR1 MNHEY and CDR2 SMNVEV (reference sequence). Losses at the gene ends were 5 bases for V and 2 bases for J; bases not matched to a gene: 11.

This sequence joins TRBV27 and TRBJ2-5, with 7 nucleotides matching TRBD1. The receptor comes from a human donor in a cohort sampled during active COVID-19. Sample: peripheral blood. The CDR3 region has the DNA TGTGCCAGCAGTCCCTCAAGGACAGGCAAACAAGAGACCCAGTACTTC. Translation gives CASSPSRTGKQETQYF.